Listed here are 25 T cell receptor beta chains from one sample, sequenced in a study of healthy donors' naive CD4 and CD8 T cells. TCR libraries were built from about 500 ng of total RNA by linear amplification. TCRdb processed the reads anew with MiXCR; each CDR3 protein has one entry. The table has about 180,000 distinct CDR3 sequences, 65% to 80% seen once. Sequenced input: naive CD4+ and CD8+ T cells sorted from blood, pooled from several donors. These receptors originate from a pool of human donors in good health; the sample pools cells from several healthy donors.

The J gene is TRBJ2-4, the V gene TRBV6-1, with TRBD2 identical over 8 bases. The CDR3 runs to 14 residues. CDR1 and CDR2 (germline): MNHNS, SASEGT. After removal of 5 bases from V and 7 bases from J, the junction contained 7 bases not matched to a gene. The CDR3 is CASSPGTRPNIQYF. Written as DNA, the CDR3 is TGTGCCAGCAGTCCCGGGACTAGGCCTAACATTCAGTACTTC.

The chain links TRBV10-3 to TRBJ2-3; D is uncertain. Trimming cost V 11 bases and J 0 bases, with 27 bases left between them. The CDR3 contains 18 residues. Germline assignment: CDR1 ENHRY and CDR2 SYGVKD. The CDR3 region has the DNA TGTGCCGTCCAAAGGAGCGAGACAAATCCCACTAGCACAGATACGCAGTATTTT. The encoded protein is CAVQRSETNPTSTDTQYF.

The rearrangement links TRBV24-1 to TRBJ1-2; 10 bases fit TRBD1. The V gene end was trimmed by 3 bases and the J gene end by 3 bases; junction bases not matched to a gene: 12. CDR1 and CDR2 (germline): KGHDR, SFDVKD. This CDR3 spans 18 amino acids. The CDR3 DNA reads TGTGCCACCAGTGATGCCGGGACAGGGGAGAACTTCTACTATGGCTACACCTTC. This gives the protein CATSDAGTGENFYYGYTF.

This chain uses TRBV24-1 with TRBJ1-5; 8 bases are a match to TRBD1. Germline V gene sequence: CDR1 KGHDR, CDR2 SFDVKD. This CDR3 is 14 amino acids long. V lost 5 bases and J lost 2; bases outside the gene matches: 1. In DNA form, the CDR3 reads TGTGCCACCAGTGCGACAGGGGGCAATCAGCCCCAGCATTTT. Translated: CATSATGGNQPQHF.

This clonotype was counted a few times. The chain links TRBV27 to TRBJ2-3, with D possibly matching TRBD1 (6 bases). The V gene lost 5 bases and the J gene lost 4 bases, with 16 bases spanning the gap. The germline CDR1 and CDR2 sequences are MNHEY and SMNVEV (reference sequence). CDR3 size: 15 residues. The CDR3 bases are TGTGCCAGCAGTCGATCCTCAGGGGCGGCAGATACGCAGTATTTT. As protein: CASSRSSGAADTQYF.

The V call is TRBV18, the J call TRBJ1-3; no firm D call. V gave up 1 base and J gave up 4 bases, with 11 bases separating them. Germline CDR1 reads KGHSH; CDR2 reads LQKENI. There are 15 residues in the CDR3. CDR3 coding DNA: TGTGCCAGCTCACCACGTTCGGGGTCCGGAAACACCATATATTTT. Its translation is CASSPRSGSGNTIYF.

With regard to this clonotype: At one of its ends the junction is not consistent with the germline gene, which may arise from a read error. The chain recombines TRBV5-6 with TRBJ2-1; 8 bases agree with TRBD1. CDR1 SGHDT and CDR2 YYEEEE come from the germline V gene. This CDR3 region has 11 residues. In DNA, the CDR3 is TGTGCCAGCAGCTTTCAGGGGGCTGCCCTCTTC. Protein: CASSFQGAALF.

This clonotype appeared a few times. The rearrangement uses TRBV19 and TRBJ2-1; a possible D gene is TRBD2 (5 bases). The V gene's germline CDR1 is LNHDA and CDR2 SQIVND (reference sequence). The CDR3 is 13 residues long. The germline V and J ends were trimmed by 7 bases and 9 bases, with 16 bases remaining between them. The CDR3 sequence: CASNGVQSGEQFF. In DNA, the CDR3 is TGTGCCAGTAACGGGGTCCAATCCGGTGAGCAGTTCTTC.

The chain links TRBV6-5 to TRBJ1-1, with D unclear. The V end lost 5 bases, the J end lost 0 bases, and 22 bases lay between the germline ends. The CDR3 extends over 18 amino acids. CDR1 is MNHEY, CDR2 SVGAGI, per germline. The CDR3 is CASSRQQPLLRMNTEAFF. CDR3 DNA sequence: TGTGCCAGCAGTAGGCAGCAACCCCTTCTAAGGATGAACACTGAAGCTTTCTTT.

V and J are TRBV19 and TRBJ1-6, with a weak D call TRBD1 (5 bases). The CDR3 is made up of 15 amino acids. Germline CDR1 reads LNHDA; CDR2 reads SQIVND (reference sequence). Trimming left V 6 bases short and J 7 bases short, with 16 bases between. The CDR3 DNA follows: TGTGCCAGTAGATATGGAGGGGTCCAAAATTCACCCCTCCACTTT. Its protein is CASRYGGVQNSPLHF.

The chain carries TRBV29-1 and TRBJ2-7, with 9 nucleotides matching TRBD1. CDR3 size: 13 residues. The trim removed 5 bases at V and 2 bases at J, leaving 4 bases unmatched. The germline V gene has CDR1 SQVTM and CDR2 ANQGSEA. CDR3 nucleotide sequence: TGCAGCGTTCGGACAGGGGATACCTACGAGCAGTACTTC. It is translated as CSVRTGDTYEQYF.

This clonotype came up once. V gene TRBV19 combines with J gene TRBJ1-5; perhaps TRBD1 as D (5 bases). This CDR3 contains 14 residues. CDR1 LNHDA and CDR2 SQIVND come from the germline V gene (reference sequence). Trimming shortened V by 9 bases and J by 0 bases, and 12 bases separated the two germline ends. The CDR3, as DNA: TGTGCCAGCAGTGGGGGTCTTAGCAATCAGCCCCAGCATTTT. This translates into CASSGGLSNQPQHF.

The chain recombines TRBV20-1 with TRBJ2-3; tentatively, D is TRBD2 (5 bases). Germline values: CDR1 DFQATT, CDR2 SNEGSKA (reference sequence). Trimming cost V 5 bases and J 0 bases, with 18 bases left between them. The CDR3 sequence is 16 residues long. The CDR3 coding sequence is TGCAGTGCTCCCACGTTAAGCGGTCCTAGCACAGATACGCAGTATTTT. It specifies CSAPTLSGPSTDTQYF.

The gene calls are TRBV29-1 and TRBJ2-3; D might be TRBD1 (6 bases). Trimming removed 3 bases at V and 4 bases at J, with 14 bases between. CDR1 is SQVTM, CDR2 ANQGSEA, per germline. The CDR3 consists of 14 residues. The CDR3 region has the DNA TGCAGCGTTGATGGGCAGTCAGGGGCAGATACGCAGTATTTT. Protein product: CSVDGQSGADTQYF.

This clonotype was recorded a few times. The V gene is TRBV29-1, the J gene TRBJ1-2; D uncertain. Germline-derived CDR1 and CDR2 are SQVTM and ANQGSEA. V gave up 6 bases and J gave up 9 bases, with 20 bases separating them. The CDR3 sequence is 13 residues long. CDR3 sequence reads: CSVEGLAGVSYTF. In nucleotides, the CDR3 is TGCAGCGTCGAGGGCCTCGCCGGGGTTAGCTACACCTTC. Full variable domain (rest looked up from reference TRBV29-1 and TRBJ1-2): SAVISQKPSRDICQRGTSLTIQCQVDSQVTMMFWYRQQPGQSLTLIATANQGSEATYESGFVIDKFPISRPNLTFSTLTVSNMSPEDSSIYLCSVEGLAGVSYTFGSGTRLTVV.

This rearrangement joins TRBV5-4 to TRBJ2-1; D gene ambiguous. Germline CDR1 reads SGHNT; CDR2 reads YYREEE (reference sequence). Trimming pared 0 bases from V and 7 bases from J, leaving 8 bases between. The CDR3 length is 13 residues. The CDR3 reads CASSLALDNEQFF. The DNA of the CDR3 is TGTGCCAGCAGCTTGGCCTTGGATAATGAGCAGTTCTTC.

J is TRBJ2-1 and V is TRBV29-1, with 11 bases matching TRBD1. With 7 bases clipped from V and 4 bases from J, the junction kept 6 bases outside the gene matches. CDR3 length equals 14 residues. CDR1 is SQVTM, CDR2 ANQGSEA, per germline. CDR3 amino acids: CSGRTGGSYNEQFF. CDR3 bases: TGCAGCGGTCGGACAGGGGGCAGTTACAATGAGCAGTTCTTC.

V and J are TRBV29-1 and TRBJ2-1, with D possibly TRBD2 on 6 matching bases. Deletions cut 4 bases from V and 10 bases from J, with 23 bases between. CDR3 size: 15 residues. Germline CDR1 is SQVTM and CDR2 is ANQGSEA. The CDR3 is CSVVGGPGPRYEQFF. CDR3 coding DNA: TGCAGCGTTGTGGGGGGACCCGGGCCCAGATACGAGCAGTTCTTC.

As DNA, the CDR3 is TGCGCCAGCAGCCAGGGGTCCGGGACAGGGAGCACTGAAGCTTTCTTT. Translation: CASSQGSGTGSTEAFF. V usage is TRBV4-3 and J usage is TRBJ1-1; the match to TRBD1 covers 9 bases. CDR1 and CDR2 from the germline V gene are LGHNA and YSLEER. The CDR3 extends over 16 amino acids. V gave up 3 bases and J gave up 4 bases; unmatched junction bases: 9.

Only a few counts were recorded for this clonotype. CDR3 sequence: CASSFFQGGMNTEAFF. The CDR3 nucleotides are TGTGCCAGCAGCTTCTTCCAGGGGGGGATGAACACTGAAGCTTTCTTT. This sequence joins TRBV13 and TRBJ1-1, with 7 bases matching TRBD1. Germline V gene sequence: CDR1 PRHDT, CDR2 FYEKMQ (reference sequence). V lost 3 bases, J lost 0 bases, and 7 bases stayed unmatched. CDR3 length: 16 amino acids. Complete variable domain (other parts from reference TRBV13 and TRBJ1-1): AAGVIQSPRHLIKEKRETATLKCYPIPRHDTVYWYQQGPGQDPQFLISFYEKMQSDKGSIPDRFSAQQFSDYHSELNMSSLELGDSALYFCASSFFQGGMNTEAFFGQGTRLTVV.

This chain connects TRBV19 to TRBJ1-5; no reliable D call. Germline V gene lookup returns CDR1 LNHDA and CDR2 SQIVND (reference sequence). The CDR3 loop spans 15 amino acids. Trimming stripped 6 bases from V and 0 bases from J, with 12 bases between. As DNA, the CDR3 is TGTGCCAGTAGCCCCGCACAGTATAGCAATCAGCCCCAGCATTTT. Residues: CASSPAQYSNQPQHF.

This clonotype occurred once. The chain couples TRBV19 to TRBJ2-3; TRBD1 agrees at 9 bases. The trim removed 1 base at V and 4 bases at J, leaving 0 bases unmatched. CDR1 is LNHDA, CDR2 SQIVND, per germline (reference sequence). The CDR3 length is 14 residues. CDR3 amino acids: CASSIGQGADTQYF. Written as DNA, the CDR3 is TGTGCCAGTAGTATAGGACAGGGGGCAGATACGCAGTATTTT.

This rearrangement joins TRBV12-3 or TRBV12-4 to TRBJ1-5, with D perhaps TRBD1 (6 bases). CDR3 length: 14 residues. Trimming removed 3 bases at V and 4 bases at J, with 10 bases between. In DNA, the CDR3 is TGTGCCAGCAGTTTTTGGGGGCAAAATCAGCCCCAGCATTTT. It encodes CASSFWGQNQPQHF.

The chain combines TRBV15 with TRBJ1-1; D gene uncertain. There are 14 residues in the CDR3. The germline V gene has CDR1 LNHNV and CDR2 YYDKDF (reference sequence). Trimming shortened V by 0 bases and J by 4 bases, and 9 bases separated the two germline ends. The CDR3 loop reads CATSRDMGSTEAFF. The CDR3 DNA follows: TGTGCCACCAGCAGAGATATGGGGAGCACTGAAGCTTTCTTT.

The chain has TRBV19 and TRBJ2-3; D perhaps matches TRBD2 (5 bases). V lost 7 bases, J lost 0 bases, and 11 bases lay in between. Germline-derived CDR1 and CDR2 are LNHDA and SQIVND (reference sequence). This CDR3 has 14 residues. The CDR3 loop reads CASKHRGSTDTQYF. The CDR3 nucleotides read TGTGCCAGTAAGCACCGAGGGAGCACAGATACGCAGTATTTT. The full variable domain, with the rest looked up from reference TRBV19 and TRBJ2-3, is DGGITQSPKYLFRKEGQNVTLSCEQNLNHDAMYWYRQDPGQGLRLIYYSQIVNDFQKGDIAEGYSVSREKKESFPLTVTSAQKNPTAFYLCASKHRGSTDTQYFGPGTRLTVL.